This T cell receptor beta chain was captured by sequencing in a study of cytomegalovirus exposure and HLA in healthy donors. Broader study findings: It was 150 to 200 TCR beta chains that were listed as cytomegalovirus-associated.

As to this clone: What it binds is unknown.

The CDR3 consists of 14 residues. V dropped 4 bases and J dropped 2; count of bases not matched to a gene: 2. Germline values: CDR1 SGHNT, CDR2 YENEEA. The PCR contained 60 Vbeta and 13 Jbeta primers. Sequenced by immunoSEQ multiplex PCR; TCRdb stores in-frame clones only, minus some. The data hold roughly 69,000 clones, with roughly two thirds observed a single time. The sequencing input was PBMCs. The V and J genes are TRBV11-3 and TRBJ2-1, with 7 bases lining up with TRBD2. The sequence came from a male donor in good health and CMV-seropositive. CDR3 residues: CASSSGLAYNEQFF. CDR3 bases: TGTGCCAGCAGCTCCGGACTAGCCTACAATGAGCAGTTCTTC.